This T cell receptor (beta chain) was profiled in a study of cytomegalovirus exposure and HLA in healthy donors. In the study overall: In an earlier analysis, approximately 120 million unique TCR beta sequences were found from about 190 million T cells. Of all 398 donors who were genotyped, roughly 83% belonged to the Caucasian-associated ancestry cluster.

PCR used 60 Vbeta primers and 13 Jbeta primers. Authors' analysis steps: The count from a later analysis was 79 million or so unique TCR beta chains, 9.5 million to 13 million of them shared. TCRdb's copy holds only in-frame clones and misses some; the assay was immunoSEQ multiplex PCR. V, J and clone size were drawn from that table, and D and trimming were deduced from the DNA. The sample shows about 130,000 clones, and more than 0.8% sits with its ten largest clones. Sequenced input: PBMCs. The TCR comes from a man younger than 35 in good health and CMV-seronegative.

This CDR3 reads CASSQVDMGFSNQPQHF. The CDR3, as DNA: TGCGCCAGCAGCCAAGTAGATATGGGCTTTAGCAATCAGCCCCAGCATTTT. The V gene is TRBV4-1, the J gene TRBJ1-5; D gene unclear. Trimming stripped 1 base from V and 0 bases from J, with 13 bases between. Germline V lookup: CDR1 MGHRA, CDR2 YSYEKL. CDR3 size: 17 residues.